A selection of T cell receptor beta chains follows, all from one sample in a study of cytomegalovirus exposure and HLA in healthy donors. Only in-frame clones appear in the TCRdb table, and some are missing; sequencing was by immunoSEQ multiplex PCR. The data show around 190,000 clones, about 88% seen once. Sequencing was carried out using PBMCs. These receptors originate from a woman younger than 45 in good health and CMV-seronegative. Both conserved end residues are trimmed from each CDR3. The order of the fields is CDR3 protein, V gene, J gene.

CDR3aa: ASSSVPQTGRYEQY; v_gene: TRBV27; j_gene: TRBJ2-7
CDR3aa: ASSLQGANNEQF; v_gene: TRBV11-2; j_gene: TRBJ2-1
CDR3aa: SVGGGLAKNIQY; v_gene: TRBV29-1; j_gene: TRBJ2-4
CDR3aa: AIMGERGASTDTQY; v_gene: TRBV10-3; j_gene: TRBJ2-3
CDR3aa: ASTEDRGTDTQY; v_gene: TRBV7-9; j_gene: TRBJ2-3
CDR3aa: ASSPVVRETDTQY; v_gene: TRBV18; j_gene: TRBJ2-3
CDR3aa: ACLTGVSLNEQF; v_gene: TRBV30; j_gene: TRBJ2-1
CDR3aa: ASGDRGTDNEKLF; v_gene: TRBV6-1; j_gene: TRBJ1-4
CDR3aa: ASSFSTGFRNEQF; v_gene: TRBV28; j_gene: TRBJ2-1
CDR3aa: ASSGGGHEQF; v_gene: TRBV5-1; j_gene: TRBJ2-1
CDR3aa: SVPGAGGQWADTQY; v_gene: TRBV29-1; j_gene: TRBJ2-3
CDR3aa: ASSLAVAGNTEAF; v_gene: TRBV5-1; j_gene: TRBJ1-1
CDR3aa: ASSQGQINEKLF; v_gene: TRBV4-1; j_gene: TRBJ1-4
CDR3aa: ASSLRAGGGIEDYGYT; v_gene: TRBV5-7; j_gene: TRBJ1-2
CDR3aa: ASSFDRGTEAF; v_gene: TRBV5-6; j_gene: TRBJ1-1
CDR3aa: ASSSRTHSYNEQF; v_gene: TRBV9; j_gene: TRBJ2-1
CDR3aa: ASSPLATTYEQY; v_gene: TRBV18; j_gene: TRBJ2-7